This TCR beta chain emerged from a study of blood T cells in healthy people across ages. Through a sample-barcoded 5' primer and a J-beta primer mix, a second PCR was run for about 6 to 11 cycles. A single record per CDR3 protein comes from TCRdb applying MiXCR to the 5' RACE reads. The sample lists some 760,000 distinct CDR3 sequences, around 25% occurring once. This CDR3 comprises 11 residues. Between the trimmed V and J ends, which lost 4 bases and 4 bases, there was a span of 6 bases. In germline, CDR1 is DFQATT, CDR2 SNEGSKA (reference sequence). These records were also assigned to another study, of T cells of mothers and their children.

The chain uses TRBV20-1 and TRBJ2-3; D is unresolved. The source of this sequence is a boy under 18 in good health. The sequenced sample was blood. CDR3 bases: TGCAGTGCTATATATGCAGATACGCAGTATTTT. Translation gives CSAIYADTQYF.